This T cell receptor beta chain was captured by sequencing in a study of cytomegalovirus exposure and HLA in healthy donors. Turning to the study itself: There were some 81 million unique TCRs (from HLA-typed donors) in an early data release.

This CDR3 is built from 17 residues. V lost 6 bases to trimming and J lost 0 bases, with 18 bases between them. Germline CDR1 ENHRY, CDR2 SYGVKD. All the people who gave samples were healthy bone marrow donors. PCR employed 60 Vbeta and 13 Jbeta primers. Assay used: immunoSEQ multiplex PCR; TCRdb lists only in-frame clones, some missing. The sample has about 120,000 clones; around 72% are singletons. Sequencing was performed on PBMCs. This TCR was recovered from a man aged 25 to 40 in good health and CMV-seronegative. The chain combines TRBV10-3 with TRBJ2-1; tentatively, D is TRBD2 (6 bases). Here the CDR3 reads CAIRPQTRGISYNEQFF. CDR3 DNA sequence: TGTGCCATCAGGCCTCAAACCCGGGGGATCTCCTACAATGAGCAGTTCTTC.